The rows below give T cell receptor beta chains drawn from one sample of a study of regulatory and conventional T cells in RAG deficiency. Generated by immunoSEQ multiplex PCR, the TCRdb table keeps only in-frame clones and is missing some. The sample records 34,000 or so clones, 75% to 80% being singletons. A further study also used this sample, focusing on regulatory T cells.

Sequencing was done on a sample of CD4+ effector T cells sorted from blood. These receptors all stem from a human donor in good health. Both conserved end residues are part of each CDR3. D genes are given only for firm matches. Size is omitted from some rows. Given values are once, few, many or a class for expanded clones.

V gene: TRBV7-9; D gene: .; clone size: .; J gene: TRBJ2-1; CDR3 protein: CASSLGGHNEQFF; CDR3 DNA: TGTGCCAGCAGCCTCGGGGGGCACAATGAGCAGTTCTTC
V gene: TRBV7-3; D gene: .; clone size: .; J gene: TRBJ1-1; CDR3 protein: CASSLSLRGFTEAFF; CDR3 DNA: TGTGCCAGCAGCTTAAGCCTCAGGGGATTCACTGAAGCTTTCTTT
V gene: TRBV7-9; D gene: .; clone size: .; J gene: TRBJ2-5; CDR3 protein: CASSLAGWETQYF; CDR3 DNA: TGTGCCAGCAGCTTAGCAGGCTGGGAGACCCAGTACTTC
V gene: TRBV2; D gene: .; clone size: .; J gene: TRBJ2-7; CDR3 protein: CASSETGWGEQYF; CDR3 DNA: TGTGCCAGCAGTGAAACAGGGTGGGGCGAGCAGTACTTC
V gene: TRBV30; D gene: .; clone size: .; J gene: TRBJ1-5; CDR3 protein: CAWSVGGNSNQPQHF; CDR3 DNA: TGTGCCTGGAGTGTAGGCGGGAATAGCAATCAGCCCCAGCATTTT
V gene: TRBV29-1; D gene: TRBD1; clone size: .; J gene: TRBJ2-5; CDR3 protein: CSTDRGETQYF; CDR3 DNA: TGCAGCACAGACAGGGGAGAGACCCAGTACTTC
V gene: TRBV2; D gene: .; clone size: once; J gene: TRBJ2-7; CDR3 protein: CASLYGGGDNEQYF; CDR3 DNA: TGTGCCAGCCTATACGGAGGGGGAGACAACGAGCAGTACTTC
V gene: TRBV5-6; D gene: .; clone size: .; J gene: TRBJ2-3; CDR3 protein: CASSPSWGTRFSSTDTQYF; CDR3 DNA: TGTGCCAGCAGCCCCTCCTGGGGCACCAGATTCTCTAGCACAGATACGCAGTATTTT
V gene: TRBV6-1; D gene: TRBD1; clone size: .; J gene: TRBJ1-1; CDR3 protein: CASSAHETGTGRTEAFF; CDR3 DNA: TGTGCCAGCAGTGCCCACGAGACAGGGACGGGAAGAACTGAAGCTTTCTTT
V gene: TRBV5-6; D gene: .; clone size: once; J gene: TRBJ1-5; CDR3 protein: CASSHRRHRGAYSNQPQHF; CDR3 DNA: TGTGCCAGCAGCCATCGGCGGCATCGGGGGGCTTATAGCAATCAGCCCCAGCATTTT
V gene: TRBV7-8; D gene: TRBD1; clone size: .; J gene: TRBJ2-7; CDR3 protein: CASSLMGTGTYEQYF; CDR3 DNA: TGTGCCAGCAGCTTAATGGGGACAGGGACCTACGAGCAGTACTTC